One TCR beta chain is described in this entry. Its antigen remains unidentified. Participants comprised healthy donors of bone marrow. These data come from a study of cytomegalovirus exposure and HLA in healthy donors. CDR3 length: 15 amino acids. The PCR was carried out with 60 Vbeta primers and 13 Jbeta primers. Measured with immunoSEQ multiplex PCR; TCRdb has only the in-frame clones, and not every one. The sample holds 200,000 or so clones, about 80% seen once. Whole-study findings and limits: In an earlier analysis, productive rearrangement rates for most beta V segments clustered near 87% or 30%. A later look showed TCR association rates differing by HLA locus, highest for DRB1 and lowest for HLA-C. Across donors, most TCRs were seen rarely, yet some public ones were widespread.

This chain joins TRBV21-1 and TRBJ1-6; the table's TRBD1 call for D was not verified on the DNA. TRBV21-1 is termed a pseudogene. The origin of this receptor is a young woman in good health and CMV-seropositive. Sequenced input: PBMCs. DNA of the CDR3: TGTGCCAGCAGCAAAGCGACCAAGTACAGTTCACCCCTCCACTTT. Its translation: CASSKATKYSSPLHF.